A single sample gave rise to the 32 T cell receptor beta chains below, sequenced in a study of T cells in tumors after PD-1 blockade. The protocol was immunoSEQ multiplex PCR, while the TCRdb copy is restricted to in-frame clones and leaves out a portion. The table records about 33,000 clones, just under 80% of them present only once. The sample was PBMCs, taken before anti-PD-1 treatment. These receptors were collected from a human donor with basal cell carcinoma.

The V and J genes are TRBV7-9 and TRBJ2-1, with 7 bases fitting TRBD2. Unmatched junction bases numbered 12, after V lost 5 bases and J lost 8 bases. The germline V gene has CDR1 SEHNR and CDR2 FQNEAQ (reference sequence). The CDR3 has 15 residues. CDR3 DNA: TGTGCCAGCAGCCCCCATGGACTAGAAACGGATGAGCAGTTCTTC. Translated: CASSPHGLETDEQFF.

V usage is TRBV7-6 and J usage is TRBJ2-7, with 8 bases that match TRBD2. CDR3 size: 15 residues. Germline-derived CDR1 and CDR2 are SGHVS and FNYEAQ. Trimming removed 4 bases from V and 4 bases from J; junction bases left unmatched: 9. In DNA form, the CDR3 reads TGTGCCAGCAGCTCCGGGAGGGGACGGGGTTACGAGCAGTACTTC. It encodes CASSSGRGRGYEQYF. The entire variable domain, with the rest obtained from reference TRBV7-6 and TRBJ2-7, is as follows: GAGVSQSPRYKVTKRGQDVALRCDPISGHVSLYWYRQALGQGPEFLTYFNYEAQQDKSGLPNDRFSAERPEGSISTLTIQRTEQRDSAMYRCASSSGRGRGYEQYFGPGTRLTVT.

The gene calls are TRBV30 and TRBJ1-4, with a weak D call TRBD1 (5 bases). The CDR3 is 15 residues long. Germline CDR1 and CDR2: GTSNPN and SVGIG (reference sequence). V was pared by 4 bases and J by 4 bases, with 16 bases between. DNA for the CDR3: TGTGCCTGGAACCCCCCTGACAGACGTAATGAAAAACTGTTTTTT. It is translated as CAWNPPDRRNEKLFF.

CDR3 DNA sequence: TGCGCCAGCAGCTTGGAGGCGAGCTCCTACAATGAGCAGTTCTTC. The encoded protein is CASSLEASSYNEQFF. The genes are TRBV5-1 and TRBJ2-1; D unclear. The CDR3 extends over 15 amino acids. Germline V CDR1 and CDR2: SGHRS, YFSETQ. With 0 bases removed from V and 0 bases from J, the gap between germline ends came to 7 bases.

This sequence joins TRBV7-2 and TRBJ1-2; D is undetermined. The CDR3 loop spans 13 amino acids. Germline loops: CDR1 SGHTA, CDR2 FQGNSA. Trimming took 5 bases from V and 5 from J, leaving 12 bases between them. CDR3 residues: CASSQGRVYGYTF. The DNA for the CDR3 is TGTGCCAGCAGCCAAGGCAGAGTTTATGGCTACACCTTC.

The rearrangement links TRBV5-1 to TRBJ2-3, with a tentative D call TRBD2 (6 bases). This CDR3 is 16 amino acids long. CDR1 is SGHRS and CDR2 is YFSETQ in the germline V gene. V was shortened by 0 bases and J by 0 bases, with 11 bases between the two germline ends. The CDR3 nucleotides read TGCGCCAGCAGCTTGGATGGGGGAGGAAGCACAGATACGCAGTATTTT. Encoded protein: CASSLDGGGSTDTQYF.

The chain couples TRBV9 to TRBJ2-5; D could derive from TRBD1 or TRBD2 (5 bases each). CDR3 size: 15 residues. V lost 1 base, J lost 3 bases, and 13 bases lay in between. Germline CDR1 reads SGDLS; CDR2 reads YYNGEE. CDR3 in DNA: TGTGCCAGCAGCGTACTGGGACGCCGGGAAGAGACCCAGTACTTC. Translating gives CASSVLGRREETQYF.

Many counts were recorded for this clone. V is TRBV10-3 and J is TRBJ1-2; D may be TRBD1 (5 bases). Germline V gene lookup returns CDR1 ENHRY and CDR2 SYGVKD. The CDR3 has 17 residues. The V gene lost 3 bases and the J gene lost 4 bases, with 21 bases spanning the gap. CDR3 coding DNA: TGTGCCATCAGTGATGGGGCAGGTGGGGGACTTAGCTATGGCTACACCTTC. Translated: CAISDGAGGGLSYGYTF.

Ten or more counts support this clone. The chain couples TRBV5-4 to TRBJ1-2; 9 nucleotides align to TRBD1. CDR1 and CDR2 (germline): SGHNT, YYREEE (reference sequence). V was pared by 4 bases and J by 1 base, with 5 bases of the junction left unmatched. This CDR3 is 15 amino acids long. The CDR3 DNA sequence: TGTGCCAGCAGCGATGGGACAGGGATTAACTATGGCTACACCTTC. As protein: CASSDGTGINYGYTF. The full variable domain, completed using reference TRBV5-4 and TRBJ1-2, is ETGVTQSPTHLIKTRGQQVTLRCSSQSGHNTVSWYQQALGQGPQFIFQYYREEENGRGNFPPRFSGLQFPNYSSELNVNALELDDSALYLCASSDGTGINYGYTFGSGTRLTVV.

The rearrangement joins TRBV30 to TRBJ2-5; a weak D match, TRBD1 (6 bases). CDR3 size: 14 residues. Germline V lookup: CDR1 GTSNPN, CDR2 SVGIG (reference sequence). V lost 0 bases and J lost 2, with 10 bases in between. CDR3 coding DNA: TGTGCCTGGAGTGTACAGGGAGTTCAAGAGACCCAGTACTTC. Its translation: CAWSVQGVQETQYF.

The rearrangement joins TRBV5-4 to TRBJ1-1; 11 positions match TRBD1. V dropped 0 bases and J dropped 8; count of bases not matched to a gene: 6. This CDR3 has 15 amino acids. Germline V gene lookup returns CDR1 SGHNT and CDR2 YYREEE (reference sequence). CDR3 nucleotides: TGTGCCAGCAGCTTGGGCGGGACAGGGGGGATGGAAGCTTTCTTT. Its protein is CASSLGGTGGMEAFF. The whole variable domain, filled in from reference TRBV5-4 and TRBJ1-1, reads ETGVTQSPTHLIKTRGQQVTLRCSSQSGHNTVSWYQQALGQGPQFIFQYYREEENGRGNFPPRFSGLQFPNYSSELNVNALELDDSALYLCASSLGGTGGMEAFFGQGTRLTVV.

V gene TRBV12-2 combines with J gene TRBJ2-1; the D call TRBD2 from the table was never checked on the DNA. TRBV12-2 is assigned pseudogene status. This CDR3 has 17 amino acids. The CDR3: CASRLNGGRALSIEQFF. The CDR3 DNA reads TGTGCAAGTCGCTTAAACGGCGGGAGGGCCCTCTCCATTGAGCAGTTCTTC.

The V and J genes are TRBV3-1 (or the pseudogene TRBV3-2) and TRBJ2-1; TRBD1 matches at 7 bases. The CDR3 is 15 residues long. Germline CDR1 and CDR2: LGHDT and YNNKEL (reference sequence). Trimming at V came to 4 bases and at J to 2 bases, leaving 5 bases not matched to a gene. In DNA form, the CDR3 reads TGTGCCAGCAGCCTGCGACAGGGAACCTACAATGAGCAGTTCTTC. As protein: CASSLRQGTYNEQFF.

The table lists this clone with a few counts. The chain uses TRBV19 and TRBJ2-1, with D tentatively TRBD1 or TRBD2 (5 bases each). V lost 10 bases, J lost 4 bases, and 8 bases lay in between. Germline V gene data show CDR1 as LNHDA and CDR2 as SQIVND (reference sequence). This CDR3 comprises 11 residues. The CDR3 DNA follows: TGTGCCACAGGGAGATACAATGAGCAGTTCTTC. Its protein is CATGRYNEQFF.

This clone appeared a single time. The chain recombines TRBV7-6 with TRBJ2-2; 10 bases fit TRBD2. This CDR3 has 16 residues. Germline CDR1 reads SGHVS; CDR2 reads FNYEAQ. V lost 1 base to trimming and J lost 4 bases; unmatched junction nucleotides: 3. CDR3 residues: CASSLVAGGRTGELFF. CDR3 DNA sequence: TGTGCCAGCAGCTTAGTAGCGGGAGGCCGCACCGGGGAGCTGTTTTTT.

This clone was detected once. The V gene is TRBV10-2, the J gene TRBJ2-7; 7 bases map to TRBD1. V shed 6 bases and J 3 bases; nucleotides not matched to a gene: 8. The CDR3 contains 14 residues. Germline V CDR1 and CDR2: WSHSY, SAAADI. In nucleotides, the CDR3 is TGCGCCAGCAGCTCGCCGAGACAGGGCTACGAGCAGTACTTC. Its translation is CASSSPRQGYEQYF.

The CDR3 sequence is CASSGGYGELFF. DNA of the CDR3: TGTGCCAGCTCTGGCGGATACGGGGAGCTGTTTTTT. This chain joins TRBV7-3 and TRBJ2-2; no clear D. This CDR3 is built from 12 residues. The germline V and J ends were trimmed by 8 bases and 7 bases, with 11 bases remaining between them. From germline, CDR1 is SGHTA and CDR2 FQGTGA.

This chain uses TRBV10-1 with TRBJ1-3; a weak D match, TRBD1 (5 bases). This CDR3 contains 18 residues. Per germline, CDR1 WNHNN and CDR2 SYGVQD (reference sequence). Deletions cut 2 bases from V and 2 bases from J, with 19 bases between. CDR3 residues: CASSERGLPRLPGNTIYF. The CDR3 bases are TGCGCCAGCAGTGAGCGGGGCCTCCCTCGACTACCTGGAAACACCATATATTTT.

The CDR3 nucleotides read TGTGCCAGCAGCCTGGAGGGGGTAGGGTGGGATCAGCCCCAGCATTTT. It yields the protein CASSLEGVGWDQPQHF. This chain uses TRBV5-8 with TRBJ1-5; D is perhaps TRBD1 (6 bases). The length of the CDR3 is 16 residues. The V gene's germline CDR1 is SGHTS and CDR2 YDEGEE. V lost 4 bases to trimming and J lost 5 bases, with 19 bases between them.

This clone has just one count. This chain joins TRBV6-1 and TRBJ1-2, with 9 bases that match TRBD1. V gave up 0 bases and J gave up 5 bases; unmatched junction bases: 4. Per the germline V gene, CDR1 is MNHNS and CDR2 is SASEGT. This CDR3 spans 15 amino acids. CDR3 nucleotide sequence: TGTGCCAGCAGTGAAGCAACGGGACAGGGTTATGGCTACACCTTC. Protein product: CASSEATGQGYGYTF.

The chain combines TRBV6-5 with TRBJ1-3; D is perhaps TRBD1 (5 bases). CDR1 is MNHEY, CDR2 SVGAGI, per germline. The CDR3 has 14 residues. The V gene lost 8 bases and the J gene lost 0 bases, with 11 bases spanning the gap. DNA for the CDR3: TGTGCCAGCCTAGACAGAAGCTCTGGAAACACCATATATTTT. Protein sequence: CASLDRSSGNTIYF.

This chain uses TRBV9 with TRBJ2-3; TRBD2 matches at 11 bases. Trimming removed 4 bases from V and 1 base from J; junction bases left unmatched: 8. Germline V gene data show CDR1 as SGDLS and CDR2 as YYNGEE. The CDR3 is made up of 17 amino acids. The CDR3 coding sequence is TGTGCCAGCAGCCCCCGTAGCGGGGGGGCCGGCACAGATACGCAGTATTTT. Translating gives CASSPRSGGAGTDTQYF.

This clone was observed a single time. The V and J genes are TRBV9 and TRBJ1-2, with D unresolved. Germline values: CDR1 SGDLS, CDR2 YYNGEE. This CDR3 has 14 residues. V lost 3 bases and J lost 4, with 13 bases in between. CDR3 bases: TGTGCCAGCAGCGCCCCCGCGGTGGCCTATGGCTACACCTTC. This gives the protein CASSAPAVAYGYTF.

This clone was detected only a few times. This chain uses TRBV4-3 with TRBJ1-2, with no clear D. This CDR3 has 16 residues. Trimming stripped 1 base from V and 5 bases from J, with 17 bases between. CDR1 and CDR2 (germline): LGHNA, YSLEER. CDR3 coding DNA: TGCGCCAGCAGCCAAGTTCCAATGGGTAGGAAGTATGGCTACACCTTC. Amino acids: CASSQVPMGRKYGYTF.

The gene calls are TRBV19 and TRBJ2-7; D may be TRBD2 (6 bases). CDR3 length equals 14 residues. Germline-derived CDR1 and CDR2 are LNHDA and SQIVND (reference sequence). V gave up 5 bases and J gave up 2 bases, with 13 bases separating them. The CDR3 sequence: CASSRGLPPYEQYF. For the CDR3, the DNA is TGTGCCAGTAGTCGGGGACTCCCACCCTACGAGCAGTACTTC.

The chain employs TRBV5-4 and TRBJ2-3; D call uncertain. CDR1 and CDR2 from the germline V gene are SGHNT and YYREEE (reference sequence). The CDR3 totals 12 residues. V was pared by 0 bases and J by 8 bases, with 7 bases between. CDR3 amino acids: CASSLVAGTQYF. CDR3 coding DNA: TGTGCCAGCAGCTTGGTAGCTGGTACGCAGTATTTT.

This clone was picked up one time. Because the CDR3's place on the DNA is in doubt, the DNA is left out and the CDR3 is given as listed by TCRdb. CDR3 region: CASSQDWAGGSSGKYF. The V call is TRBV3-1 (or the pseudogene TRBV3-2), the J call TRBJ2-7; the DNA was not compared with TRBD2, the D call given in the table. Germline CDR1 is LGHDT and CDR2 is YNNKEL (reference sequence). The CDR3 is 16 amino acids in total, end residues counted.

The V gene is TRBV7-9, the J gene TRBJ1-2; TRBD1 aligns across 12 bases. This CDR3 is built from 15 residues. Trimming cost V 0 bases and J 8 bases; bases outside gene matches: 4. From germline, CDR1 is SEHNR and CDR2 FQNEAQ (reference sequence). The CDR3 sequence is CASSLAGGTGGGYTF. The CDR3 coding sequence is TGTGCCAGCAGCTTAGCCGGCGGGACAGGGGGCGGCTACACCTTC.

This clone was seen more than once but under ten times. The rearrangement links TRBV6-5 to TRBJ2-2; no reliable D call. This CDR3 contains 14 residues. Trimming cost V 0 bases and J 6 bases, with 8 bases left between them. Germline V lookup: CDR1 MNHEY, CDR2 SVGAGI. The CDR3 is CASSYSDQSGELFF. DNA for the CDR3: TGTGCCAGCAGTTACTCGGACCAGTCCGGGGAGCTGTTTTTT.

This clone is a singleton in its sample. CDR3 DNA sequence: TGTGCCAGCAGTTTATGGGGGGAGGGGACCCAGCATTTT. The encoded protein is CASSLWGEGTQHF. This chain connects TRBV28 to TRBJ1-5; tentatively, D is TRBD1 (5 bases). There are 13 residues in the CDR3. V lost 0 bases and J 11 bases, leaving 11 bases between the germline ends. Germline V gene data show CDR1 as MDHEN and CDR2 as SYDVKM.

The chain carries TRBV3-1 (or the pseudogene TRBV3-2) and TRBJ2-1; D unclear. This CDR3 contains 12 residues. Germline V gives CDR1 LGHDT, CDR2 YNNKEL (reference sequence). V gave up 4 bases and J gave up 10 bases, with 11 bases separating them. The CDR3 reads CASSRPLGEQFF. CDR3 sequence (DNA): TGTGCCAGCAGCCGACCCCTGGGGGAGCAGTTCTTC.

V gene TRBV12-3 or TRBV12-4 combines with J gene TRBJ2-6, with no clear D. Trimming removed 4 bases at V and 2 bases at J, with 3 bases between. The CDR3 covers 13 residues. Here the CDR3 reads CASSWTGANVLTF. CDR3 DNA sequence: TGTGCCAGCAGTTGGACTGGGGCCAACGTCCTGACTTTC.